This TCR beta chain was documented in a study of T cells expressing NK-cell markers. Whole-study context: One of eight sequenced donors was HCMV-seronegative; the other seven were seropositive.

Germline V lookup: CDR1 LNHNV, CDR2 YYDKDF (reference sequence). The CDR3 extends over 17 amino acids. Reanalyzing the 5' RACE reads, TCRdb keeps one entry per CDR3 protein, without DNA. This sample carries about 390,000 distinct CDR3 sequences, with roughly 10% going to the ten biggest clones. This rearrangement joins TRBV15 to TRBJ2-3; with no DNA, the TCRdb D assignment of TRBD1 cannot be verified. The sequenced sample was blood T cells: a sorted CD56 or NKG2C T cell subset, CD4+ or CD8+ T cells, or bulk PBMC T cells (not recorded which). This TCR derives from a woman in her 50s in good health. The CDR3 sequence: CATSRGPGQGLSDTQYF.